The 12 T cell receptor beta chains presented below share a single source sample, sequenced in a study of tumor and adjacent non-tumor tissue in lung cancer (dated 2018 in TCRdb). The method was multiplex PCR. Data came from an Illumina HiSeq 2500. TCRbeta libraries were constructed through three rounds of nested PCR with primers (Table S4) according to protocols adapted from ARM-PCR. TCRdb ran its own pipeline on the public reads, namely fastp trimming at Q25 and MiXCR clone calling, and kept in-frame beta chains. Entries that share a CDR3 protein sequence are merged under the most common genes and DNA. In all, the sample holds 90,000 to 110,000 distinct CDR3 sequences, and roughly 77% of those were seen once. Of the sample, 30% to 45% falls within the top ten clones. RNA was isolated from bulk unsorted tissue, and RNA quality was assessed with a NanoDrop ND-1000 and an Agilent 2100. The source material was lung tumor tissue. The receptors originated from a woman aged 60-75 years with non-small cell lung cancer.

The gene calls are TRBV7-8 and TRBJ1-4; the D gene is possibly TRBD1 (5 bases). The CDR3 totals 14 residues. CDR1 is SGHVS, CDR2 FQNEAQ, per germline. Trimming cost V 2 bases and J 7 bases, with 11 bases left between them. The CDR3 here is CASSLQGIAEKLFF. CDR3 coding DNA: TGTGCCAGCAGCTTACAGGGTATAGCTGAAAAACTGTTTTTT. Looking up the rest from reference TRBV7-8 and TRBJ1-4 gives the full variable domain: GAGVSQSPRYKVAKRGQDVALRCDPISGHVSLFWYQQALGQGPEFLTYFQNEAQLDKSGLPSDRFFAERPEGSVSTLKIQRTQQEDSAVYLCASSLQGIAEKLFFGSGTQLSVL.

This chain connects TRBV28 to TRBJ1-6; D gene ambiguous. Germline CDR1 and CDR2: MDHEN and SYDVKM. The CDR3 covers 14 residues. The V end lost 5 bases, the J end lost 8 bases, and 13 bases lay between the germline ends. Here the CDR3 reads CASSLDENYSPLHF. As DNA, the CDR3 is TGTGCCAGCAGTCTGGACGAGAACTATTCACCCCTCCACTTT.

This clonotype qualifies as medium-sized. CDR3 nucleotide sequence: TGTGCCAGCAGTGTACGGGAGGGCACAGATACGCAGTATTTT. Its translation is CASSVREGTDTQYF. The chain carries TRBV6-1 and TRBJ2-3, with 7 bases that match TRBD2. V gave up 4 bases and J gave up 1 base; unmatched junction bases: 2. Germline lookup yields CDR1 MNHNS and CDR2 SASEGT. This CDR3 has 14 amino acids.

Regarding this clonotype: One end of the junction does not line up with germline, which may come from a read error. The genes are TRBV11-1 and TRBJ2-7; a weak D match, TRBD1 (6 bases). Per germline, CDR1 SGHAT and CDR2 FQDESV (reference sequence). CDR3 length: 15 residues. The CDR3 nucleotides are TGTACCAGCAGTTTAGGGGACACAAAAACCTACGAACAGTACTTC. Encoded protein: CTSSLGDTKTYEQYF.

This chain uses TRBV5-1 with TRBJ2-7; no clear D gene. Germline V gives CDR1 SGHRS, CDR2 YFSETQ. The CDR3 sequence is 13 residues long. V was trimmed by 4 bases and J by 0 bases, leaving 8 bases between them. The chain's CDR3 is CASSEVSSYEQYF. CDR3 DNA sequence: TGCGCCAGCAGCGAGGTGAGCTCCTACGAGCAGTACTTC. Supplemented by reference TRBV5-1 and TRBJ2-7, the full variable domain reads KAGVTQTPRYLIKTRGQQVTLSCSPISGHRSVSWYQQTPGQGLQFLFEYFSETQRNKGNFPGRFSGRQFSNSRSEMNVSTLELGDSALYLCASSEVSSYEQYFGPGTRLTVT.

Written as DNA, the CDR3 is TGTGCCAGCAGCTTAGATCCAGGAAGGATTTACGAGCAGTACTTC. Translating gives CASSLDPGRIYEQYF. The gene calls are TRBV7-2 and TRBJ2-7; the D is unclear. The V end lost 1 base, the J end lost 4 bases, and 14 bases lay between the germline ends. Germline V CDR1 and CDR2: SGHTA, FQGNSA. This CDR3 spans 15 amino acids.

Turning to this clonotype: This may be a read error: a much more frequent sequence differs by one nucleotide. The chain uses TRBV20-1 and TRBJ2-3, with D tentatively TRBD1 (6 bases). The V end was cut by 6 bases, the J end by 7 bases, with 20 bases between. Germline values: CDR1 DFQATT, CDR2 SNEGSKA (reference sequence). CDR3 size: 14 residues. The CDR3 region is CSAAAREGVNTQYF. The CDR3 nucleotides are TGCAGTGCCGCTGCTCGTGAGGGGGTGAATACGCAGTATTTT.

This clonotype has just one count. Germline and junction disagree at one end, which may indicate a read error. V and J are TRBV11-1 and TRBJ1-1; a weak D match, TRBD1 (5 bases). This CDR3 is 16 amino acids long. Per germline, CDR1 SGHAT and CDR2 FQDESV (reference sequence). CDR3 region: CASGARDRPMNTEAFF. The CDR3 DNA reads as TGTGCCAGCGGCGCAAGGGACCGCCCCATGAACACAGAAGCTTTCTTT.

Points on this clonotype: The CDR3 does not end in the conserved phenylalanine or tryptophan, so this is likely a read error. The DNA is left out, because the CDR3 cannot be placed on it with certainty; the CDR3 is given as TCRdb lists it. This sequence joins TRBV11-2 and TRBJ2-7; the D call in the table, TRBD1, was not verified against the DNA. A total of 14 residues make up the CDR3, ends included. Germline CDR1 and CDR2: SGHAT and FQNNGV. This CDR3 reads CASSLSTGTAEHYI.

About this clonotype itself: This clone may be a read error of a much larger clone one base away. The chain is built from TRBV10-3 and TRBJ2-5, with D tentatively TRBD1 or TRBD2 (5 bases each). V shed 4 bases and J shed 4 bases, with 13 bases lying between them. This CDR3 comprises 14 residues. Germline CDR1 ENHRY, CDR2 SYGVKD. CDR3 sequence (DNA): TGTGCCATCAGTGTGAGGGTTAGGGGAGAGACCCAGTACTTC. Its translation: CAISVRVRGETQYF.

To note about this clonotype: This sequence may be a read error, since a much larger clone differs from it by one base. The rearrangement links TRBV4-3 to TRBJ2-2; 7 nucleotides line up with TRBD1. The CDR3 totals 18 residues. The germline CDR1 and CDR2 sequences are LGHNA and YSLEER. CDR3 region: CASSQEEGTASNTGELLF. In DNA form, the CDR3 reads TGCGCCAGCAGCCAAGAGGAAGGGACAGCCTCTAACACCGGGGAGCTGCTTTTT.

In its sample, this clonotype was seen many times. The rearrangement uses TRBV20-1 and TRBJ2-7; D is perhaps TRBD1 or TRBD2 (5 bases each). This CDR3 has 12 amino acids. Germline V gives CDR1 DFQATT, CDR2 SNEGSKA (reference sequence). The CDR3, as DNA: TGCGCCGGGTCCGAGGGGTGGGGCGAGCAGTACTTC. Protein: CAGSEGWGEQYF.